This TCR beta chain comes out of a study of breast tumors, draining lymph nodes, adjacent tissues. This clonotype was counted many times. Its antigen is as yet unknown. Via MiXCR, TCRdb re-called the multiplex PCR reads, giving one row per CDR3 protein. This table holds some 200,000 distinct CDR3 sequences, around 33% found once. The lymph nodes were axillary draining lymph nodes from breast cancer patients. Findings of the study overall: Tumors had less TCR diversity than lymph nodes, more than nontumor tissue. Tumor and nontumor repertoires were significantly more similar in luminal-like than in basal-like breast cancer.

CDR1 is ENHRY and CDR2 is SYGVKD in the germline V gene. This CDR3 comprises 15 residues. V lost 7 bases to trimming and J lost 4 bases, with 17 bases between them. Sequenced material: axillary lymph node tissue. The receptor was derived from a female donor with breast cancer. Some clones in this sample may be carry-over from other donors' samples. The chain has TRBV10-3 and TRBJ1-3, with TRBD1 as a possible D gene (5 bases). CDR3 residues: CAITTGDLSGNTIYF. The CDR3 bases are TGTGCCATCACGACGGGGGACCTCTCGGGAAACACCATATATTTT.